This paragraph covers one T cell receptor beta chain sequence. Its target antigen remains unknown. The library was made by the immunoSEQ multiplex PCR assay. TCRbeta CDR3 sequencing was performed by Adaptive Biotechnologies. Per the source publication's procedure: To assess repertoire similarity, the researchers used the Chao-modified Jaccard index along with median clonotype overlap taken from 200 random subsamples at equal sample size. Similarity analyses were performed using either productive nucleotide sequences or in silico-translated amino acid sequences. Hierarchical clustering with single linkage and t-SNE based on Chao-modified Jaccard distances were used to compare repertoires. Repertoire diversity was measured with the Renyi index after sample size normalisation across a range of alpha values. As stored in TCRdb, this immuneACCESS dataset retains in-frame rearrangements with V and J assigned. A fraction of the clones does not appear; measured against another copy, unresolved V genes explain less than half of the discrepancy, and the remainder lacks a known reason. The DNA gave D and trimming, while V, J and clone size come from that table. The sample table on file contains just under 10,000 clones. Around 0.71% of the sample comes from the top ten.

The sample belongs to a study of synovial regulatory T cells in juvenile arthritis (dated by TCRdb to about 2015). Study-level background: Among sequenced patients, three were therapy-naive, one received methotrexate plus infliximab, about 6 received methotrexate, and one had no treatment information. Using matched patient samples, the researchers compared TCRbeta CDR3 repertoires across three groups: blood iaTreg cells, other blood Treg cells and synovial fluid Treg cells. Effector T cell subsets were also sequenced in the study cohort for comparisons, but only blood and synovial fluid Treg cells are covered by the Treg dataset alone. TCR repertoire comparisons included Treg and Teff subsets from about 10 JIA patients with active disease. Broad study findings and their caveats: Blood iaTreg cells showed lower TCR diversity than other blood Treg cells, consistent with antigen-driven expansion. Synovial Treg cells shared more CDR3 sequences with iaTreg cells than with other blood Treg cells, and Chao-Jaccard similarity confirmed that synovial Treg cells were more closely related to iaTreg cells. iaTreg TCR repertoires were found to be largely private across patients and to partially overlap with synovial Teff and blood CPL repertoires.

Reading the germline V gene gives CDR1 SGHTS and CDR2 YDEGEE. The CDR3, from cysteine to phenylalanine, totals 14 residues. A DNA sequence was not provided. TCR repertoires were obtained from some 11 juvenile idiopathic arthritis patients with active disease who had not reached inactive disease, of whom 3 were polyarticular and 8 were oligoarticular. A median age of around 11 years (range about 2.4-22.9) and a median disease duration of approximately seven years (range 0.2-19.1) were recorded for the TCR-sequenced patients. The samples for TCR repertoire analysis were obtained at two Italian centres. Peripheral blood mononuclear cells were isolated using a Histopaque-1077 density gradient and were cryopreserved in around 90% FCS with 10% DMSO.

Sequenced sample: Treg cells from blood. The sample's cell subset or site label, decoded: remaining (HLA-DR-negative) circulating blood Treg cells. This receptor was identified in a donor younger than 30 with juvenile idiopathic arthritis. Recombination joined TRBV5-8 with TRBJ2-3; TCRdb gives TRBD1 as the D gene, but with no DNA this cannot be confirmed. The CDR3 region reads CASSLGRAADTQYF.